Reported below is one T cell receptor (beta chain). No cognate antigen has been identified for it. It has no much larger one-base neighbor in the sample; base qualities were not kept. The sample is drawn from a study of T cells after posttransplantation cyclophosphamide (dated by TCRdb to 2015 to 2016). The study in broad terms: Using TRB sequencing, the study followed how the T cell repertoire rebuilt after myeloablative bone marrow transplantation with posttransplantation cyclophosphamide given as GVHD prophylaxis. Samples from around 40 PTCy-treated patients and some 16 related bone marrow donors of those patients were subjected to antigen receptor sequencing. Blood from all 35 or so PTCy patients with 1-year posttransplant specimens was subjected to TRB sequencing. In 3 patients, up to about 3 additional blood samples taken between 2 and 5.2 years after transplant also underwent TRB sequencing, as did pretransplant blood from 4 patients. Because TRA and TRB clonality were tightly correlated in roughly 10 samples, subsequent TCR analyses were focused on TRB only. Public TRB sequences were compared against a database of over 3,600 sequences linked to responses to pathogens, tumor antigens, self-antigens and alloantigens. What the work shows at the level of the full study, not this receptor alone: The TRB repertoires of T cells infiltrating skin or the GI tract showed only limited overlap with the TRB repertoires found in blood. Across 45 patients, recipient CMV seropositivity and CMV reactivation were highly associated with TRB clonality; PTCy diversity was similar to CNI/methotrexate controls. Donor-recipient similarity was low at 1-2 months but increased during the first year, and donor CD8+ memory clones often dominated later blood repertoires.

TRB sequencing was run on genomic DNA with either the immunoSEQ assay at survey resolution or the hsTCRB kit. In the paper's pipeline: The immunoSEQ software was used for initial read processing, and the LymphoSeq R package was used for repertoire analyses. For each TRB dataset, clonality was calculated as 1 minus normalized Shannon entropy, and the Gini coefficient was computed as well. Phenotypes of unsorted samples were inferred by mapping TRB sequences from sorted subsets of the recipient or donor onto unsorted samples of the same recipient. TCRdb took this table from immuneACCESS and kept in-frame rearrangements with V and J called. Such tables lack part of the clones; where checked against another copy, unresolved V genes explain under half of the gap, and the rest is unexplained. V and J calls and clone size follow that table, whereas D and trimming were derived from the DNA. The sample yields about 7,800 clones; 90% were counted once. In total, the top ten clones hold roughly 1.1% of the sample.

The treatment or condition tag for this specimen amounts to: high-dose cyclophosphamide on days +3 and +4 as single-agent GVHD prophylaxis. For conditioning, the PTCy patients got busulfan and fludarabine, then a related or unrelated marrow graft, followed by cyclophosphamide on days +3 and +4. PTCy-treated patients were drawn from a prospective multi-institutional clinical trial. Mononuclear cells from peripheral blood and bone marrow were separated by Ficoll-Hypaque density centrifugation and then cryopreserved. Sorting of CD4+ and CD8+ T cells, including naive and memory subsets, was performed by FACS on a FACSAria II. The CDR3 covers 16 residues, taking in both the cysteine and the phenylalanine. Of the read, only the CDR3 DNA is kept; its 48 bases are in frame from base 1. The germline V gene sets CDR1 to SGHTA and CDR2 to FQGNSA. Trimming removed 5 bases from V and 5 bases from J; the gene matches leave 15 bases unexplained.

This material consisted of CD4+ T cells sorted from blood, taken approximately 1,500 days after allogeneic stem cell transplant with posttransplant cyclophosphamide. This sequence was found in a female patient aged 50-59 years who received an allogeneic stem cell transplant from a related donor, was CMV-positive, and had no GVHD. Post transplant, some T cells may arise from the graft donor. The chain is made from TRBV7-2 and TRBJ2-7; 7 bases in between match TRBD1. The base sequence is TGTGCCAGCAGCCAATACAGGGGTTCCAGGTTCCACGAGCAGTACTTC. Protein translation: CASSQYRGSRFHEQYF.